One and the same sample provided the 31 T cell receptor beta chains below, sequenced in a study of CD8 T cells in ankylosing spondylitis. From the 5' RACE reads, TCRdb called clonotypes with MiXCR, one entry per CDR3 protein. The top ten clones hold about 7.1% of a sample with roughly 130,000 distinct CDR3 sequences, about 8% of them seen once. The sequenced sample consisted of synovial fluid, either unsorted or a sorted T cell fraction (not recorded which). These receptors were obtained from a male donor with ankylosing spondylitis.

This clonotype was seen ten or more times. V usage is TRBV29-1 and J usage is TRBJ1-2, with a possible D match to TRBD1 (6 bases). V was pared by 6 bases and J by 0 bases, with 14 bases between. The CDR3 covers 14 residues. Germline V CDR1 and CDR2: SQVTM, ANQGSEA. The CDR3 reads CSVPRGGTNYGYTF. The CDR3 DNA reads TGCAGCGTCCCGAGGGGGGGTACTAACTATGGCTACACCTTC. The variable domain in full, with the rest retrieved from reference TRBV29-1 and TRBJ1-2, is SAVISQKPSRDICQRGTSLTIQCQVDSQVTMMFWYRQQPGQSLTLIATANQGSEATYESGFVIDKFPISRPNLTFSTLTVSNMSPEDSSIYLCSVPRGGTNYGYTFGSGTRLTVV.

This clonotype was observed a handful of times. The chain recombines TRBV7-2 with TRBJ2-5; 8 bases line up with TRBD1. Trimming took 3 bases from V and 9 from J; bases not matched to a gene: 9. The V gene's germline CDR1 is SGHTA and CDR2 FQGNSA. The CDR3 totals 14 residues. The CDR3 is CASSFITRGRAQYF. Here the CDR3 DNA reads TGTGCCAGCAGCTTCATTACCAGGGGGCGCGCCCAGTACTTC. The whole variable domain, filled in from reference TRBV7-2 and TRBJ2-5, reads GAGVSQSPSNKVTEKGKDVELRCDPISGHTALYWYRQSLGQGLEFLIYFQGNSAPDKSGLPSDRFSAERTGGSVSTLTIQRTQQEDSAVYLCASSFITRGRAQYFGPGTRLLVL.

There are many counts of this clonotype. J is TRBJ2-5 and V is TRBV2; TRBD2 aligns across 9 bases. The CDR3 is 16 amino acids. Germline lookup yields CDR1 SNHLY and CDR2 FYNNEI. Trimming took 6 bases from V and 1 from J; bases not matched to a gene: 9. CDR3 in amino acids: CASRQRTSVPQETQYF. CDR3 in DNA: TGTGCCAGCAGACAACGGACTAGCGTACCCCAAGAGACCCAGTACTTC.

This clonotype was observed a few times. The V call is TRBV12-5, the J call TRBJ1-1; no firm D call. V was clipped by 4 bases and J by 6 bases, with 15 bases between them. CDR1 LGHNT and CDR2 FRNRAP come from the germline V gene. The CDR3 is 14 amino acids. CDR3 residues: CASGSSSRTAEAFF. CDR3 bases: TGTGCTAGTGGTTCCTCTAGCAGGACGGCTGAAGCTTTCTTT.

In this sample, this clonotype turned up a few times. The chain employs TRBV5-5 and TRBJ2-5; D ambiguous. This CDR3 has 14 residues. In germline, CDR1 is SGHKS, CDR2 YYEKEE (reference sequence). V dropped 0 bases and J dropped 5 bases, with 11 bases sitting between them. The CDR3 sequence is CASSLVGNRETQYF. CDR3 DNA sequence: TGTGCCAGCAGCTTGGTGGGGAATAGGGAGACCCAGTACTTC.

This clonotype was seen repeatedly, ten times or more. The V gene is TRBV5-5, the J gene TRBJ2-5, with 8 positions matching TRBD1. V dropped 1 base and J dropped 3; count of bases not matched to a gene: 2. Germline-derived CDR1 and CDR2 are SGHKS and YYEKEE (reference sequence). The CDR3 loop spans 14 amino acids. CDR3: CASSLRTGKETQYF. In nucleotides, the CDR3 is TGTGCCAGCAGCTTGCGGACAGGGAAAGAGACCCAGTACTTC.

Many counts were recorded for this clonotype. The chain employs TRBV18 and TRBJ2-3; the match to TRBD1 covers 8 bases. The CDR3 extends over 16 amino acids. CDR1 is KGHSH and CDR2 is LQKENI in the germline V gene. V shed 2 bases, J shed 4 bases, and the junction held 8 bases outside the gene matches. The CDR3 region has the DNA TGTGCCAGCTCACCAGTTCAGGGGGCATCGGCAGATACGCAGTATTTT. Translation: CASSPVQGASADTQYF.

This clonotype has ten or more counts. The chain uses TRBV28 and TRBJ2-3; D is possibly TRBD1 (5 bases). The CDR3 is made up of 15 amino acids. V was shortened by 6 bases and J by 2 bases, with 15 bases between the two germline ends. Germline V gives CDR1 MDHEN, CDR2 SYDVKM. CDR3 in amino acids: CASRGAARVTDTQYF. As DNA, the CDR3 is TGTGCCAGCAGAGGGGCGGCCCGGGTCACAGATACGCAGTATTTT.

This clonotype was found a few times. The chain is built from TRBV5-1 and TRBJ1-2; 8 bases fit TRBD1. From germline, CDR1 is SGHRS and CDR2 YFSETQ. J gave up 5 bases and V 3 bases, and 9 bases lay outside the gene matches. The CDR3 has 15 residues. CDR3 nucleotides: TGCGCCAGCAGCTCAACAGGGGGAGATATATATGGCTACACCTTC. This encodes CASSSTGGDIYGYTF.

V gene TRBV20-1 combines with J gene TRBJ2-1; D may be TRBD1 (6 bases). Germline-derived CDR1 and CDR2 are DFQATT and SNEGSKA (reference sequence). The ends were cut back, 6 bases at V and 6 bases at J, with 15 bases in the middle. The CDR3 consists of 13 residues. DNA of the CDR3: TGCAGTGCGTTGGACAGAACGGGCAATGAGCAGTTCTTC. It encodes CSALDRTGNEQFF.

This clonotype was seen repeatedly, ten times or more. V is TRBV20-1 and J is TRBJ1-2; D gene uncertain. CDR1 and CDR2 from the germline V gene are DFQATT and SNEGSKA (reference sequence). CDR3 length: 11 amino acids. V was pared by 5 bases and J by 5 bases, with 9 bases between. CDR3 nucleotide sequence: TGCAGTGCTGGGCCGCGATATGGCTACACCTTC. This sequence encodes CSAGPRYGYTF.

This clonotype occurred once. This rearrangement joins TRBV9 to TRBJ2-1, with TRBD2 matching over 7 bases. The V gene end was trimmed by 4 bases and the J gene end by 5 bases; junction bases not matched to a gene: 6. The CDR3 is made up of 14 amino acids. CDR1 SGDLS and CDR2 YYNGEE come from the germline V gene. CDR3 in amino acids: CASSRLAHDNEQFF. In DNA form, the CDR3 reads TGTGCCAGCAGCCGACTAGCCCACGACAATGAGCAGTTCTTC.

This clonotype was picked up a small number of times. The DNA of the CDR3 is TGCAGTGCCCCGGCCGGGACTAGCGGGAGGGTCCGGGAGCAGTACTTC. Its translation is CSAPAGTSGRVREQYF. This sequence joins TRBV20-1 and TRBJ2-7; TRBD2 matches 16 bases. Germline CDR1 is DFQATT and CDR2 is SNEGSKA (reference sequence). CDR3 length: 16 amino acids. V lost 6 bases, J lost 7 bases, and 12 bases stayed unmatched.

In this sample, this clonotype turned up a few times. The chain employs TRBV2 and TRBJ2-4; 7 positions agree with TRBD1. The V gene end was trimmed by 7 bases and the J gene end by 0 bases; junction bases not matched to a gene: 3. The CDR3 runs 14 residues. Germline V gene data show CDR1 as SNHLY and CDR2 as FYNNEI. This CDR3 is CASKGQLAKNIQYF. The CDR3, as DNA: TGTGCCAGCAAGGGACAGCTAGCCAAAAACATTCAGTACTTC.

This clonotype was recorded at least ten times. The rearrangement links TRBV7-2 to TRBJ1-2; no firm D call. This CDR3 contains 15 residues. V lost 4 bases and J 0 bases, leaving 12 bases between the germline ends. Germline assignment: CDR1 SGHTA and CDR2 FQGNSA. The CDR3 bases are TGTGCCAGCAGCTACCCCACAGCCGCTAACTATGGCTACACCTTC. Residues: CASSYPTAANYGYTF.

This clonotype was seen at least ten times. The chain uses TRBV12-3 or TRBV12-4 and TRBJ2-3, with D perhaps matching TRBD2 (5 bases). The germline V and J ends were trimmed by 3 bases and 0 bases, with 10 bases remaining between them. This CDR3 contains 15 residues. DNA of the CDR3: TGTGCCAGCAGTTTCGTTGGCGGGAGCACAGATACGCAGTATTTT. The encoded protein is CASSFVGGSTDTQYF.

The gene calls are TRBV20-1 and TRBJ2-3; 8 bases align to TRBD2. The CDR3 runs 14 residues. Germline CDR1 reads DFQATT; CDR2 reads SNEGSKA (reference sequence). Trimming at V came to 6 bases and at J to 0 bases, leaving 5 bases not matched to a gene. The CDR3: CSAPQRGSTDTQYF. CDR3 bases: TGCAGTGCCCCACAGCGGGGGAGCACAGATACGCAGTATTTT.

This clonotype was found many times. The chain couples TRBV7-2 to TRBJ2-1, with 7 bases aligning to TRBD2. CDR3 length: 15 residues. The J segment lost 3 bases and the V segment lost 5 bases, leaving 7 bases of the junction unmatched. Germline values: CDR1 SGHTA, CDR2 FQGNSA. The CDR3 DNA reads TGTGCCAGCAGCCGGTGGGGGGAGGGCTACAATGAGCAGTTCTTC. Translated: CASSRWGEGYNEQFF.

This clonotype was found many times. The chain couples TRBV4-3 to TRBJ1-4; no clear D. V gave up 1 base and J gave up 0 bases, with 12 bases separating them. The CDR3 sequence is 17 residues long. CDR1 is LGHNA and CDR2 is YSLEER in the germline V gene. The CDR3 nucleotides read TGCGCCAGCAGCCAAGGGGCCCGGGGAGCAACTAATGAAAAACTGTTTTTT. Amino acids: CASSQGARGATNEKLFF.

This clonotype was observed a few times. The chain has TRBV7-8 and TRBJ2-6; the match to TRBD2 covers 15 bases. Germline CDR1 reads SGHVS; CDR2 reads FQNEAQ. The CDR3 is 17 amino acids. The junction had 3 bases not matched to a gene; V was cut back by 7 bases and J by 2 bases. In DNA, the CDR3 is TGTGCCAGCACTCGGACTAGCGGGGGGGCTGGGGCCAACGTCCTGACTTTC. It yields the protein CASTRTSGGAGANVLTF.

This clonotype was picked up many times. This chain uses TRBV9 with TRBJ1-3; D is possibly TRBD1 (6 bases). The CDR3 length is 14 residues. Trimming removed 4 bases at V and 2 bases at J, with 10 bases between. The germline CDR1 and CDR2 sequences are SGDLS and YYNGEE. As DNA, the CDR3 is TGTGCCAGCAGCACAGGGTTAACTGGAAACACCATATATTTT. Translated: CASSTGLTGNTIYF.

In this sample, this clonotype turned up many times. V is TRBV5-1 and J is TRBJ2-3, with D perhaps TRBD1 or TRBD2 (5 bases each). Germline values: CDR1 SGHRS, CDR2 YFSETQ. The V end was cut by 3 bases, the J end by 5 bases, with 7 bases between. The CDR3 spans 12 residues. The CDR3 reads CASSWGLDTQYF. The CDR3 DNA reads TGCGCCAGCAGCTGGGGGTTAGATACGCAGTATTTT.

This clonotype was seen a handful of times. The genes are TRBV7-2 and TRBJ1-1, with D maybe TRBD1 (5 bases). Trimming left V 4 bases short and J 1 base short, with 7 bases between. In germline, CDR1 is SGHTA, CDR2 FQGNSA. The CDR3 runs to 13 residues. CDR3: CASSWGGNTEAFF. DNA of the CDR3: TGTGCCAGCAGCTGGGGGGGGAACACTGAAGCTTTCTTT.

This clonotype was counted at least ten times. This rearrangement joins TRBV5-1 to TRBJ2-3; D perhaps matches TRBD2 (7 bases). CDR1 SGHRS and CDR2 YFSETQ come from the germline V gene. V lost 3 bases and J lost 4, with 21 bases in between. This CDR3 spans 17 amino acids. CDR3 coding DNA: TGCGCCAGCAGCTCGGTTCCCTTGGGGGGGCGACCAGATACGCAGTATTTT. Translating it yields CASSSVPLGGRPDTQYF.

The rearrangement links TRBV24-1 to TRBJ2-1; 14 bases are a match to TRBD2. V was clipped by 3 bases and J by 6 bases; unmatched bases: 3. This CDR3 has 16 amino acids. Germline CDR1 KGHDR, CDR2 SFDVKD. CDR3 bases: TGTGCCACCAGTGATCCCGGGACTAGCGGGAGCAATGAGCAGTTCTTC. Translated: CATSDPGTSGSNEQFF.

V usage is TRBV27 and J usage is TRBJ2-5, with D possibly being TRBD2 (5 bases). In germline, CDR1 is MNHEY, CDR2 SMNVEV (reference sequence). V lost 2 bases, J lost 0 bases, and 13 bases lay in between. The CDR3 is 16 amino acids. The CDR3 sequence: CASSLTRRSYQETQYF. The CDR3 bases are TGTGCCAGCAGTTTAACCCGGAGGTCGTACCAAGAGACCCAGTACTTC.

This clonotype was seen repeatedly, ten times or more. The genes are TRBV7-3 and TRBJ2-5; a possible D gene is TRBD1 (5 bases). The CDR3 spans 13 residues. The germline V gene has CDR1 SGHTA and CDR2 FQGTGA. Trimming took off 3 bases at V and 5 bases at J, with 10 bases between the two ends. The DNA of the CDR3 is TGTGCCAGCAGCTTTAACAAGGGGGAGACCCAGTACTTC. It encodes CASSFNKGETQYF.

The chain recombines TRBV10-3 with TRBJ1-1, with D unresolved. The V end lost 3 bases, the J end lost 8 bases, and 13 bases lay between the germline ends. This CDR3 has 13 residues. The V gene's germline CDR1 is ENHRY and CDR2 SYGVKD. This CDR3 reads CAISEEEPPEAFF. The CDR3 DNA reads TGTGCCATCAGTGAAGAGGAACCCCCAGAAGCTTTCTTT.

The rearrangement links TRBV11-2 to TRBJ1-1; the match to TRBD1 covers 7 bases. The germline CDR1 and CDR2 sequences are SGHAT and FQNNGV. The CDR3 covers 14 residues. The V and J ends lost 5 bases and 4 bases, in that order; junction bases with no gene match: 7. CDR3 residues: CASSVRDRVTEAFF. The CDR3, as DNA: TGTGCCAGCAGCGTCCGGGACAGAGTCACTGAAGCTTTCTTT.

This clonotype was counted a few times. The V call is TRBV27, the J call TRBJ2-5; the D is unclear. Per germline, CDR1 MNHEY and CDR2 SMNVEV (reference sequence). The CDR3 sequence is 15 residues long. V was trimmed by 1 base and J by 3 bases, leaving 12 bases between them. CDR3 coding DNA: TGTGCCAGCAGTTTATTACCCATCAGGAAAGAGACCCAGTACTTC. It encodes CASSLLPIRKETQYF.

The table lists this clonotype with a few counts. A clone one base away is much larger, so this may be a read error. CDR3 bases: TGCTGTCCTGAAACTCCTACCAAGGGTGGGGGGACTGAAGCTTTCTTT. Residues: CCPETPTKGGGTEAFF. The J gene is TRBJ1-1, the V gene TRBV20-1; weak D call: TRBD1 (5 bases). CDR1 and CDR2 (germline): DFQATT, SNEGSKA (reference sequence). This CDR3 spans 16 amino acids.